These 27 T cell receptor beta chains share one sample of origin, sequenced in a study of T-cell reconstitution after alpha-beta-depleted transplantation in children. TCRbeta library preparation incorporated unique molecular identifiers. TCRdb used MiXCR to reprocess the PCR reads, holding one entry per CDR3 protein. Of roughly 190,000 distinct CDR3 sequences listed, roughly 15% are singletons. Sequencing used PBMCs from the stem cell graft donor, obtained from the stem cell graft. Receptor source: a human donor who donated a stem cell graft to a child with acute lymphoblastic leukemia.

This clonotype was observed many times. The CDR3 sequence is CASSFDGGTGENSPLHF. The DNA for the CDR3 is TGCGCCAGCAGTTTCGACGGTGGGACAGGGGAGAATTCACCCCTCCACTTT. This chain uses TRBV5-1 with TRBJ1-6; 10 bases agree with TRBD1. The ends lost 5 bases at V and 7 bases at J; junction bases unmatched: 12. The CDR3 length is 17 residues. Per the germline V gene, CDR1 is SGHRS and CDR2 is YFSETQ.

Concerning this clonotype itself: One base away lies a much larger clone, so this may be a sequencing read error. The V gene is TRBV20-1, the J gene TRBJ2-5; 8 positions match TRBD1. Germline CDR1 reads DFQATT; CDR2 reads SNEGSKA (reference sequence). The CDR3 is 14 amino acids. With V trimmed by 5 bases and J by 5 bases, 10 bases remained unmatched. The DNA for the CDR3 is TGCAGTGCTGCGGACGACAGGGGACGGGAGACCCAGTACTTC. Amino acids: CSAADDRGRETQYF.

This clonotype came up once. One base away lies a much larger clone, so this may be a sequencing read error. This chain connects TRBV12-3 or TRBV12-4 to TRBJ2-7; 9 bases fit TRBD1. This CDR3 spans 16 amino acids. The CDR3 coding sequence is TGTGCCAGCAGTCGGCGTTGGACAGGGGAATCCTACCAGCAGTACTTC. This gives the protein CASSRRWTGESYQQYF.

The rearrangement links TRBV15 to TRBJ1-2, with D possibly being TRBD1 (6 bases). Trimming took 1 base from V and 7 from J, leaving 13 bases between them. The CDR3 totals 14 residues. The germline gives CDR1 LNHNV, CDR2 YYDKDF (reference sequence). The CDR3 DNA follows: TGTGCCACCAGCAGAGGCCGGGGGGCAGGTGGCTACACCTTC. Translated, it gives CATSRGRGAGGYTF.

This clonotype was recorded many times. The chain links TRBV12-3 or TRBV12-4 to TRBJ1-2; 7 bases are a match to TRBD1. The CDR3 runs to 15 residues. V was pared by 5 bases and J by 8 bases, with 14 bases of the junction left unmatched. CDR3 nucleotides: TGTGCCAGCAGTCTTACAGGGGCACCTAGAAGGGGCTACACCTTC. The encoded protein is CASSLTGAPRRGYTF.

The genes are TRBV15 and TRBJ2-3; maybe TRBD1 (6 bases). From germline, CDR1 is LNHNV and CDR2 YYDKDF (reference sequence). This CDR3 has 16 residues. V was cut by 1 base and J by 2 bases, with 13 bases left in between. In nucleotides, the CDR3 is TGTGCCACCAGCAGAGGTCGGGTGGGGGCCACAGATACGCAGTATTTT. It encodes CATSRGRVGATDTQYF.

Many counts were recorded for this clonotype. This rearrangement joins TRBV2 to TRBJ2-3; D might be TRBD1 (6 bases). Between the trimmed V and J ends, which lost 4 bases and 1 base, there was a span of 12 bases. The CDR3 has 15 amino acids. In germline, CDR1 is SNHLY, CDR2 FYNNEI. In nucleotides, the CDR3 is TGTGCCAGCAGTGTACTGGACAGACGCACAGATACGCAGTATTTT. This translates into CASSVLDRRTDTQYF.

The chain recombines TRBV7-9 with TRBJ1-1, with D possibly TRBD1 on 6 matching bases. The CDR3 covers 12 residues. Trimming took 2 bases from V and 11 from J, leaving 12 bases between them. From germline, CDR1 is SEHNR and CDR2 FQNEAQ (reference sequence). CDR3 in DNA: TGTGCCAGCAGCTTACCACAGGGTGGGGCTTTCTTT. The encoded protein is CASSLPQGGAFF.

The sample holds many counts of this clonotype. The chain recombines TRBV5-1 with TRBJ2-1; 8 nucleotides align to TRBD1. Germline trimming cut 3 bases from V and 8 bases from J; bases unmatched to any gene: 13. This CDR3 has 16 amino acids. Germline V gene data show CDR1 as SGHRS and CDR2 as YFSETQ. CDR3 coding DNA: TGCGCCAGCAGCTCGTATACAACAGGGACAGGCGATGAGCAGTTCTTC. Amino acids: CASSSYTTGTGDEQFF.

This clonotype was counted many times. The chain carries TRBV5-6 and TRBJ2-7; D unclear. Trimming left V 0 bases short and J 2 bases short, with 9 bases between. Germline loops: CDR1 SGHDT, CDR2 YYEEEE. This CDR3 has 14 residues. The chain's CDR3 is CASSLDAGTYEQYF. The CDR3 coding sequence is TGTGCCAGCAGCTTGGATGCAGGAACCTACGAGCAGTACTTC.

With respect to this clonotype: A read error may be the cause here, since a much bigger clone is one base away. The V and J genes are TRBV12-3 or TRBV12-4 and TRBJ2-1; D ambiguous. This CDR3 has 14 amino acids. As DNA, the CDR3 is TGTGCCAGCAGTTTCAGCGCCCCCTACAATGACCAGTTCTTC. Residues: CASSFSAPYNDQFF.

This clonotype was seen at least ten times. As DNA, the CDR3 is TGCGCCAGCGGACTGACAGACTACTCGGATACGCAGTATTTT. Encoded protein: CASGLTDYSDTQYF. This rearrangement joins TRBV5-1 to TRBJ2-3; D possibly uses TRBD1 or TRBD2 (5 bases each). In germline, CDR1 is SGHRS, CDR2 YFSETQ. The CDR3 spans 14 residues. Between the trimmed V and J ends, which lost 7 bases and 6 bases, there was a span of 18 bases. Supplemented by reference TRBV5-1 and TRBJ2-3, the full variable domain reads KAGVTQTPRYLIKTRGQQVTLSCSPISGHRSVSWYQQTPGQGLQFLFEYFSETQRNKGNFPGRFSGRQFSNSRSEMNVSTLELGDSALYLCASGLTDYSDTQYFGPGTRLTVL.

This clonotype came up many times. CDR3 DNA sequence: TGTGCCAGCAGTTTGATTGGCCCAGATACGCAGTATTTT. Translated: CASSLIGPDTQYF. The chain carries TRBV12-3 or TRBV12-4 and TRBJ2-3, with no clear D. The CDR3 is 13 amino acids. Trimming cost V 3 bases and J 4 bases, with 8 bases left between them.

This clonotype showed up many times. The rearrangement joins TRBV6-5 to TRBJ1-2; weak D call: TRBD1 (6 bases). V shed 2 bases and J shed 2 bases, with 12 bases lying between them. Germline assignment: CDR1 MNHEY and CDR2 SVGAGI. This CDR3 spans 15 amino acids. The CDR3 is CASSYITGRNYGYTF. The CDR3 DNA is TGTGCCAGCAGTTACATCACAGGGCGAAACTATGGCTACACCTTC.

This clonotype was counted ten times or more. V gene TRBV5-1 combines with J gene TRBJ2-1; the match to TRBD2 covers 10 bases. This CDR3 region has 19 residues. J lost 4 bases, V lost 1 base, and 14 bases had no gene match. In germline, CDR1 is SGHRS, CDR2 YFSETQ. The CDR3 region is CASSLYPDSGTSEYNEQFF. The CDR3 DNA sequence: TGCGCCAGCAGCTTGTACCCTGATTCCGGGACTAGCGAGTACAATGAGCAGTTCTTC.

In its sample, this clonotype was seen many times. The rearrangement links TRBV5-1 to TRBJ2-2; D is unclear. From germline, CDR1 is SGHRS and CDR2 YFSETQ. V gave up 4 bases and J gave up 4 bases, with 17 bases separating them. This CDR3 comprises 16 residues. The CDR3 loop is CASSPASLARTGELFF. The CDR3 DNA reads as TGCGCCAGCAGCCCTGCGAGTCTGGCCCGCACCGGGGAGCTGTTTTTT.

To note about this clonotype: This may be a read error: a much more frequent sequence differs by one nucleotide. CDR3 nucleotide sequence: TGCGCCAGCAGCTTGTTGACAGGGGTGGTCTGGGATGAGCAGTTCTTC. This translates into CASSLLTGVVWDEQFF. The V call is TRBV5-1, the J call TRBJ2-1; 8 bases line up with TRBD1. CDR1 and CDR2 from the germline V gene are SGHRS and YFSETQ. The CDR3 is 16 residues long. V was clipped by 1 base and J by 8 bases; unmatched bases: 11.

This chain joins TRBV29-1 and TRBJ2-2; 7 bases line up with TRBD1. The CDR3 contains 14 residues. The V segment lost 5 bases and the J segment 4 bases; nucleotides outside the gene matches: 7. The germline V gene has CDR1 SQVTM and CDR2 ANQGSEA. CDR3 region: CSVHEQGPTGELFF. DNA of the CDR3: TGCAGCGTTCACGAACAGGGGCCCACCGGGGAGCTGTTTTTT.

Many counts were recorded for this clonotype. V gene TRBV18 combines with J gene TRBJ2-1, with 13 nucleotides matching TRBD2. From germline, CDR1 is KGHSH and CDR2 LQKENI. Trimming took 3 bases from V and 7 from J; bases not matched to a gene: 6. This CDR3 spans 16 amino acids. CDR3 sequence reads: CASSPRGGLAGNEQFF. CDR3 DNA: TGTGCCAGCTCACCCCGGGGGGGACTAGCGGGGAATGAGCAGTTCTTC.

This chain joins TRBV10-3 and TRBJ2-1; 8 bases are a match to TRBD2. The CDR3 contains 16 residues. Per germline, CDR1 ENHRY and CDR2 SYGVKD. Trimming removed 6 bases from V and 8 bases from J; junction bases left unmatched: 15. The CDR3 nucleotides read TGTGCCATCAGCGGGAGGGCGGACCACCTTGGGGATGAGCAGTTCTTC. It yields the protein CAISGRADHLGDEQFF.

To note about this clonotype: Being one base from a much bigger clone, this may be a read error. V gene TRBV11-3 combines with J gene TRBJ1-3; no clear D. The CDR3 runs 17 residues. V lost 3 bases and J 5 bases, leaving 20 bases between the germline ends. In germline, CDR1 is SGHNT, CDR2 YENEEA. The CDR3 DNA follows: TGTGCCAGCAGCTTGTTCGAGACACCGGGAGAGCGAAACACCATATATTTT. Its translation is CASSLFETPGERNTIYF.

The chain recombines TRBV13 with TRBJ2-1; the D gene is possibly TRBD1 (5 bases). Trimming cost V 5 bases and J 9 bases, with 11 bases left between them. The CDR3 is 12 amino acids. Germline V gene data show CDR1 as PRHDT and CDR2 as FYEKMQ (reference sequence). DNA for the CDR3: TGTGCCAGCAGCATCAATAGGGGTGAGCAGTTCTTC. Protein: CASSINRGEQFF. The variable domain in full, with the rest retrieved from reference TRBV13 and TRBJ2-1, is AAGVIQSPRHLIKEKRETATLKCYPIPRHDTVYWYQQGPGQDPQFLISFYEKMQSDKGSIPDRFSAQQFSDYHSELNMSSLELGDSALYFCASSINRGEQFFGPGTRLTVL.

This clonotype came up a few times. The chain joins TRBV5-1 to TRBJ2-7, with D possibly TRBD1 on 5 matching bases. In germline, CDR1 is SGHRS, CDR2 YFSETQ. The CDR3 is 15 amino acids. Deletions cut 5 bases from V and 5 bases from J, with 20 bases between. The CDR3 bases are TGCGCCAGCAGTCCAGGGATCGGGTATGGTGACGAGCAGTACTTC. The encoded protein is CASSPGIGYGDEQYF.

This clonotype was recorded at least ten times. The CDR3 DNA reads TGTGCCAGCAGTGAGAGTCCCCTTGGGGAGCTGTTTTTT. Translating it yields CASSESPLGELFF. The chain carries TRBV6-1 and TRBJ2-2; D is uncertain. The CDR3 covers 13 residues. CDR1 and CDR2 (germline): MNHNS, SASEGT. Trimming took off 3 bases at V and 8 bases at J, with 10 bases between the two ends.

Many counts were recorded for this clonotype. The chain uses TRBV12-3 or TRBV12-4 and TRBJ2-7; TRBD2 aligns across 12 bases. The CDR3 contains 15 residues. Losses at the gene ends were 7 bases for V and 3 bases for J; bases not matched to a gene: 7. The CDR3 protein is CASTILAGGVYEQYF. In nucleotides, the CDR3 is TGTGCCAGCACCATACTAGCGGGAGGCGTCTACGAGCAGTACTTC.

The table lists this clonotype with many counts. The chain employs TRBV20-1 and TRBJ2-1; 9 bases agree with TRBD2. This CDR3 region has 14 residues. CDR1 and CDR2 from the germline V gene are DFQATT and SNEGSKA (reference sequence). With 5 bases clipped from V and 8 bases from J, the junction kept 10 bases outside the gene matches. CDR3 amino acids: CSAVPRRGRDEQFF. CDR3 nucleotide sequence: TGCAGTGCTGTTCCGCGTCGCGGGAGGGATGAGCAGTTCTTC.

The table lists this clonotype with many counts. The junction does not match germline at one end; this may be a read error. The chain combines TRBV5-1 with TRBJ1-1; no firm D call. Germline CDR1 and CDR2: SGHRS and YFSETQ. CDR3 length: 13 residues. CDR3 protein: CASSLAGDTEAFF. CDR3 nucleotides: TGTGCCAGCAGTTTAGCAGGAGACACTGAAGCTTTCTTT.